This TCR beta chain was retrieved from a study of T cell responses to AZD1222 COVID-19 vaccine. Notes on the study in general: A mostly white British donor set with more females was recruited, and clonal diversity was possibly underestimated.

The data were produced by immunoSEQ multiplex PCR, yet TCRdb's version contains in-frame clones alone and is incomplete. The sample comprises roughly 150,000 clones, about 87% of which are singletons, and roughly 2.1% rests with the top ten. On this clone itself: Its cognate antigen is unknown.

Germline-derived CDR1 and CDR2 are LGHNT and FRNRAP. Trimming removed 3 bases from V and 7 bases from J; junction bases left unmatched: 4. The CDR3 has 15 residues. V and J are TRBV12-5 and TRBJ1-5; 12 bases map to TRBD1. Here the sequenced sample was peripheral blood, taken on day 0 of AZD1222 vaccination. The receptor's source is an adult in good health. The CDR3 region is CASGFGTGGEQPQHF. The CDR3 nucleotides read TGTGCTAGTGGTTTCGGGACAGGGGGCGAACAGCCCCAGCATTTT.